This TCR beta chain is drawn from a study of tumor-infiltrating lymphocytes in primary liver carcinoma. CDR1 and CDR2 from the germline V gene are LGHNA and YNFKEQ. The CDR3 covers 17 residues. After removal of 7 bases from V and 4 bases from J, the junction contained 14 bases not matched to a gene. In the case of this clonotype: Its target is not known. A much more abundant neighbour one base away suggests this may be a read error.

Broader study findings: Overlap between tumor regions exceeded overlap of tumor with adjacent tissue or blood.

Production of TCR beta cDNA used around 500 ng total RNA together with a constant-region primer. Employing slightly modified ARM-PCR, three nested multiplex PCR rounds were run, and these gave rise to the TCR beta libraries. A C-beta reverse primer and TRBV1-TRBV30 forward primers served in each of the first two PCR rounds, at 10 cycles apiece. TCRdb independently ran MiXCR on the multiplex PCR reads; one entry per CDR3 protein. The data hold tens of thousands of distinct CDR3 sequences, with 71% observed a single time. Without any cell sorting, about 19-30 mg of bulk tissue yielded co-extracted RNA and DNA. Every patient had chronic HBV infection and was treatment-naive.

The source is a man aged 35 to 55 with primary liver carcinoma and hepatitis B virus infection. The chain joins TRBV4-2 to TRBJ2-1; 9 bases are shared with TRBD1. Sequenced input: liver tumor tissue from sampling region 4. Subset given: tumor region T4, right-lateral pole. CDR3 sequence (DNA): TGTGCCAGCAACCCAGACAGGGGGTCCTCAACTTACAATGAGCAGTTCTTC. The encoded protein is CASNPDRGSSTYNEQFF.